Listed below are T cell receptor beta chains from one sample, sequenced in a study of early T cells in non-severe SARS-CoV-2 infection. TCRdb reanalysed the 5' RACE reads using MiXCR and keeps one entry per CDR3 protein. The data show approximately 75,000 distinct CDR3 sequences, roughly 15% seen once. The sample consisted of whole blood, taken at baseline. The source of these receptors is an adult who was a healthcare worker with PCR-confirmed SARS-CoV-2 infection or an uninfected control (not recorded which). Both conserved end residues are part of each CDR3. D genes are given only for firm matches. Size values are once, few and many counts, or a class for expanded clones, and some rows have none.

V gene: TRBV9
D gene: TRBD2
J gene: TRBJ2-5
clone size: few
CDR3 DNA: TGTGCCAGCAGCGAGGGACTAGCGGGAGGAGAGACCCAGTACTTC
CDR3 protein: CASSEGLAGGETQYF

V gene: TRBV11-2
D gene: NA
J gene: TRBJ2-3
clone size: NA
CDR3 DNA: TGTGCCAGCAGCTTCAAGGGTGGAGATACGCAGTATTTT
CDR3 protein: CASSFKGGDTQYF

V gene: TRBV7-2
D gene: NA
J gene: TRBJ2-7
clone size: many
CDR3 DNA: TGTGCCAGCAGCTCCGCGGGCGCCGCCTACGAGCAGTACTTC
CDR3 protein: CASSSAGAAYEQYF

V gene: TRBV7-9
D gene: NA
J gene: TRBJ1-1
clone size: many
CDR3 DNA: TGTGCCAGCAGCTTAGTACAGGGAAGCACTGAAGCTTTCTTT
CDR3 protein: CASSLVQGSTEAFF

V gene: TRBV4-2
D gene: NA
J gene: TRBJ1-3
clone size: NA
CDR3 DNA: TGTGCCAGCAGCCGAACCGGACGGAGCTCTGGAAACACCATATATTTT
CDR3 protein: CASSRTGRSSGNTIYF

V gene: TRBV20-1
D gene: TRBD2
J gene: TRBJ2-3
clone size: many
CDR3 DNA: TGCAGTGCTAGAGATAGTCACGTAGCGGGCTGGGATGATACGCAGTATTTT
CDR3 protein: CSARDSHVAGWDDTQYF

V gene: TRBV20-1
D gene: NA
J gene: TRBJ2-7
clone size: few
CDR3 DNA: TGCAGTGCTAGAGTTGTAACTAGCTATGGCGAGCAGTACTTC
CDR3 protein: CSARVVTSYGEQYF

V gene: TRBV7-3
D gene: NA
J gene: TRBJ2-1
clone size: many
CDR3 DNA: TGTGCCAGCAGCTTAACGGGGAGTATAGTTGATGAGCAGTTCTTC
CDR3 protein: CASSLTGSIVDEQFF

V gene: TRBV9
D gene: TRBD2
J gene: TRBJ2-5
clone size: NA
CDR3 DNA: TGTGCCAGCAGCCCCGTCGGGAGTAGCGGGAGCGGGGAGACCCAGTACTTC
CDR3 protein: CASSPVGSSGSGETQYF

V gene: TRBV7-3
D gene: NA
J gene: TRBJ2-3
clone size: medium-sized
CDR3 DNA: TGTGCCAGCAGCTTGATGGCGACAGATACGCAGTATTTT
CDR3 protein: CASSLMATDTQYF

V gene: TRBV20-1
D gene: NA
J gene: TRBJ2-7
clone size: many
CDR3 DNA: TGCAGTGCTAGAAACCTAACAGGGACCTACGAGCAGTACTTC
CDR3 protein: CSARNLTGTYEQYF

V gene: TRBV20-1
D gene: TRBD1
J gene: TRBJ2-5
clone size: NA
CDR3 DNA: TGCAGTGCTAGAAGGGGGCCTACCAAAGAGACCCAGTACTTC
CDR3 protein: CSARRGPTKETQYF

V gene: TRBV7-6
D gene: TRBD1
J gene: TRBJ2-1
clone size: NA
CDR3 DNA: TGTGCCAGCAGCTTAACAGGGGAGAGCTCCTACAATGAGCAGTTCTTC
CDR3 protein: CASSLTGESSYNEQFF

V gene: TRBV20-1
D gene: NA
J gene: TRBJ1-1
clone size: many
CDR3 DNA: TGCAGTGTCCAGTCTCCGGGACCCCCTGAAGCTTTCTTT
CDR3 protein: CSVQSPGPPEAFF

V gene: TRBV4-1
D gene: TRBD2
J gene: TRBJ2-5
clone size: many
CDR3 DNA: TGCGCCAGCAGCCAAGACCCAGCGGGAGGTTTAAAAGAGACCCAGTACTTC
CDR3 protein: CASSQDPAGGLKETQYF

V gene: TRBV13
D gene: NA
J gene: TRBJ2-7
clone size: many
CDR3 DNA: TGTGCCAGCAGCCTTCGACAGGAGCCCTACGAGCAGTACTTC
CDR3 protein: CASSLRQEPYEQYF

V gene: TRBV5-4
D gene: TRBD2
J gene: TRBJ2-1
clone size: NA
CDR3 DNA: TGTGCCAGCAGCTTTGGACTAGCGGGAGGTCGGTCCTACAATGAGCAGTTCTTC
CDR3 protein: CASSFGLAGGRSYNEQFF

V gene: TRBV5-1
D gene: TRBD2
J gene: TRBJ2-1
clone size: NA
CDR3 DNA: TGCGCCAGCAGCCTATCCCTACTAGCGGATTCCTACAATGAGCAGTTCTTC
CDR3 protein: CASSLSLLADSYNEQFF

V gene: TRBV7-3
D gene: NA
J gene: TRBJ2-3
clone size: few
CDR3 DNA: TGTGCCAGCAGCATTCGGGCATCCGATACGCAGTATTTT
CDR3 protein: CASSIRASDTQYF

V gene: TRBV3-1
D gene: NA
J gene: TRBJ2-5
clone size: many
CDR3 DNA: TGTGCCAGCAGCCAAGACGTCTCGCCGGGGACCCAGTACTTC
CDR3 protein: CASSQDVSPGTQYF

V gene: TRBV19
D gene: NA
J gene: TRBJ1-5
clone size: NA
CDR3 DNA: TGTGCCAGTAGGGATGGGGTCCTAATAAGTCAGCCCCAGCATTTT
CDR3 protein: CASRDGVLISQPQHF

V gene: TRBV19
D gene: TRBD1
J gene: TRBJ1-1
clone size: many
CDR3 DNA: TGTGCCAGTAGTCGAAGACAGGGGGCGATCGATCTAGGCACTGAAGCTTTCTTT
CDR3 protein: CASSRRQGAIDLGTEAFF

V gene: TRBV19
D gene: TRBD2
J gene: TRBJ2-5
clone size: NA
CDR3 DNA: TGTGCCAGTAGTCCAGGACTAGCGGAGACCCAGTACTTC
CDR3 protein: CASSPGLAETQYF

V gene: TRBV5-4
D gene: NA
J gene: TRBJ1-2
clone size: NA
CDR3 DNA: TGTGCCAGCAGCTTGAGGGGGGAGGCTAACTATGGCTACACCTTC
CDR3 protein: CASSLRGEANYGYTF